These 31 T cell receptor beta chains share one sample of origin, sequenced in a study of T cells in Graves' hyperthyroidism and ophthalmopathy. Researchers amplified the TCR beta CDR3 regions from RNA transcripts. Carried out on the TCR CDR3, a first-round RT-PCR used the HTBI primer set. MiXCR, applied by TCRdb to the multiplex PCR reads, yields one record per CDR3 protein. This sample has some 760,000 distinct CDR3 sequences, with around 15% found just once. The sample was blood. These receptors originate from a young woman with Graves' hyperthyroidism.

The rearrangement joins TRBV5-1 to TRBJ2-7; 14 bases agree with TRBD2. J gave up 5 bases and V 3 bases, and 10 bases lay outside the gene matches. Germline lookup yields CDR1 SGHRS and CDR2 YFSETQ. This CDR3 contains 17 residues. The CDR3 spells CASSSMRGLAGENEQYF. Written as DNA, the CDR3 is TGCGCCAGCAGCTCCATGCGGGGACTAGCGGGAGAAAACGAGCAGTACTTC.

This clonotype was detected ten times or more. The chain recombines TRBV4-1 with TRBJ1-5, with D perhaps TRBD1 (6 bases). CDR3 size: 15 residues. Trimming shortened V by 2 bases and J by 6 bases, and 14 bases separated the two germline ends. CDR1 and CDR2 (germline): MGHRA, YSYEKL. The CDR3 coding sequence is TGCGCCAGCAGCCAACAAAACGGGGGCGGTCAGCCCCAGCATTTT. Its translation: CASSQQNGGGQPQHF.

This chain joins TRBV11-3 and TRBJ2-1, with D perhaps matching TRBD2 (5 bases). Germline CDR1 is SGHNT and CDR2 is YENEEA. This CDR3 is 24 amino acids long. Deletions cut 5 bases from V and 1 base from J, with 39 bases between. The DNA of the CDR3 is TGTGCCAGCAGCCTAACACTATTTTTTCGGACGGAGCAGAGTAGCGATCTGTCCTACAATGAGCAGTTCTTC. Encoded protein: CASSLTLFFRTEQSSDLSYNEQFF.

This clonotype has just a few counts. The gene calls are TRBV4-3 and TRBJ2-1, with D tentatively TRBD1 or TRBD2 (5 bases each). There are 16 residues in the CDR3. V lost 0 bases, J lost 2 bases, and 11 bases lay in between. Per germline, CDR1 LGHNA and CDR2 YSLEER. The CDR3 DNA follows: TGCGCCAGCAGCCAAGATACCGGGGCTACCTACAATGAGCAGTTCTTC. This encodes CASSQDTGATYNEQFF.

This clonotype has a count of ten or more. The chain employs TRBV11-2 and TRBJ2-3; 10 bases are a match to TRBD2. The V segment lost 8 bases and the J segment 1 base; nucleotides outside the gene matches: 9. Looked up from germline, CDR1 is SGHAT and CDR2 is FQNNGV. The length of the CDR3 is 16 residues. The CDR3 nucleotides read TGTGCCAGCCGAACCGGTGGGACTAGCGGCACAGATACGCAGTATTTT. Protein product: CASRTGGTSGTDTQYF.

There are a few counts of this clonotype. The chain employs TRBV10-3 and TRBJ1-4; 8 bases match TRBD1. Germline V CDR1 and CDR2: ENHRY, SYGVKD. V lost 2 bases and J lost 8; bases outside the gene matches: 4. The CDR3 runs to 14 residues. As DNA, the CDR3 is TGTGCCATCAGTGAGGGACAGGGTTTAGAAAAACTGTTTTTT. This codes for CAISEGQGLEKLFF.

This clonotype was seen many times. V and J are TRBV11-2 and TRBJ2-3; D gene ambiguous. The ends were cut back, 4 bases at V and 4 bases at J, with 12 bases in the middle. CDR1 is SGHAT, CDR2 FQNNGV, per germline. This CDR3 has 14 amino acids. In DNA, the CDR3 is TGTGCCAGCAGCTACGGTCCTAAGCCAGATACGCAGTATTTT. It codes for CASSYGPKPDTQYF.

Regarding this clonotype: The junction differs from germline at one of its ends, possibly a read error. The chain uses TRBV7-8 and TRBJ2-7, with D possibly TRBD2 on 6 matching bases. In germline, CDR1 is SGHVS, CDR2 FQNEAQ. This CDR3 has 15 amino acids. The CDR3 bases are TGTGCAAGCAGCTTAGATCCGGGAGCCGGTTACGAGCAGTACTTC. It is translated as CASSLDPGAGYEQYF. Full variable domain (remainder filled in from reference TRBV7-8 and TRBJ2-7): GAGVSQSPRYKVAKRGQDVALRCDPISGHVSLFWYQQALGQGPEFLTYFQNEAQLDKSGLPSDRFFAERPEGSVSTLKIQRTQQEDSAVYLCASSLDPGAGYEQYFGPGTRLTVT.

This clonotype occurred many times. The CDR3 protein is CASSPPTGAAVYGYTF. As DNA, the CDR3 is TGTGCCAGCAGCCCCCCAACAGGGGCCGCAGTCTATGGCTACACCTTC. The chain has TRBV11-2 and TRBJ1-2; 7 bases are shared with TRBD1. Germline loops: CDR1 SGHAT, CDR2 FQNNGV. V shed 5 bases and J 4 bases; nucleotides not matched to a gene: 13. The CDR3 length is 16 residues.

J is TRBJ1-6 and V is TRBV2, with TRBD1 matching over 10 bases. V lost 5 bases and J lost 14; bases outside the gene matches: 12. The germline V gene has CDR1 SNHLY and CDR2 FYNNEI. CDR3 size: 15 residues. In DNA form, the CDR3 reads TGTGCCAGCAGTAGTGACAGGGGGCCGCGTAGGTCCCTCCACTTT. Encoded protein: CASSSDRGPRRSLHF.

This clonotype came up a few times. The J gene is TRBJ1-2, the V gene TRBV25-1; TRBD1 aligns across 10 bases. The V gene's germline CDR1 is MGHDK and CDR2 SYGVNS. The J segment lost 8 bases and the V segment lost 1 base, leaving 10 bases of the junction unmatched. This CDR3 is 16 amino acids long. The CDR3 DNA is TGTGCCAGCAGTGAATTGGGGACAGGGGCCACTTTCGGCTACACCTTC. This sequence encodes CASSELGTGATFGYTF.

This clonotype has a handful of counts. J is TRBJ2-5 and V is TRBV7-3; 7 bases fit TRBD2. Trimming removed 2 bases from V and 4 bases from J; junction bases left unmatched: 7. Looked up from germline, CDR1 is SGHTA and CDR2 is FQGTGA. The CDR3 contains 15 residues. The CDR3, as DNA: TGTGCCAGCAGCTTAGGGGGGGAGCGTCGAGAGACCCAGTACTTC. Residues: CASSLGGERRETQYF.

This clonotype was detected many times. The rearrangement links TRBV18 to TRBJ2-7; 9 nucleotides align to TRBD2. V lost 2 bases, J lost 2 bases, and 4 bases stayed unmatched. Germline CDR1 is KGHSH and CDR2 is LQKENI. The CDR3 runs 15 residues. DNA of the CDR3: TGTGCCAGCTCACCAGGTAGCGGGAGCACCTACGAGCAGTACTTC. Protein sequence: CASSPGSGSTYEQYF.

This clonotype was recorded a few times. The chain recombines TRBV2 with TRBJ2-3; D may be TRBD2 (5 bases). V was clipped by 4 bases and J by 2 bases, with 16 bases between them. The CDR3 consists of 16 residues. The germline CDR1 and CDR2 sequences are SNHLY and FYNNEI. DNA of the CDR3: TGTGCCAGCAGTGTTAGCAGCGCCGGACTCACAGATACGCAGTATTTT. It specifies CASSVSSAGLTDTQYF.

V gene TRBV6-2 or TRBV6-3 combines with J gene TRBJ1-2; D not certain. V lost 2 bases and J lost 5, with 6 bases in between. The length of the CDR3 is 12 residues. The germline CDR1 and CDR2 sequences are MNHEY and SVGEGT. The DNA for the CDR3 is TGTGCCAGCAGTTACATGGGATATGGCTACACCTTC. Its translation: CASSYMGYGYTF.

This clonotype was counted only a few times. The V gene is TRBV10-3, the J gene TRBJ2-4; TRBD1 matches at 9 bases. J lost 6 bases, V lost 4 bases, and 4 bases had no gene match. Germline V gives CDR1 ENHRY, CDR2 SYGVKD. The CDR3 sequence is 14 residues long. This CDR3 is CAISAGTGRNIQYF. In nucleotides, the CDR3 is TGTGCCATCAGTGCTGGGACAGGGCGAAACATTCAGTACTTC.

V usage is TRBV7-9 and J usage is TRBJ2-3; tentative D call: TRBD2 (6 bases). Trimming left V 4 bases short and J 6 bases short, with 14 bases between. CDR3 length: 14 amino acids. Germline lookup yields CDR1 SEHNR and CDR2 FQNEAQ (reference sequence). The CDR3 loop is CASSSPGLSDTQYF. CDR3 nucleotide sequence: TGTGCCAGCAGCTCGCCGGGACTGTCGGATACGCAGTATTTT.

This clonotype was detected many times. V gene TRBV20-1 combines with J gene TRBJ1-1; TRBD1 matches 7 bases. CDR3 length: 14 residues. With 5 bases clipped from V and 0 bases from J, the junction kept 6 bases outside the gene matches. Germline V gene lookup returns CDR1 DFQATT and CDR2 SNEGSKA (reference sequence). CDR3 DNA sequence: TGCAGTGCTTGGGGACAGACCTTGAACACTGAAGCTTTCTTT. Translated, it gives CSAWGQTLNTEAFF.

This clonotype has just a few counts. The CDR3 bases are TGCGCCAGCAGCCAAGAAAACCGGGACAGGGGCGTTCGCGCTTTCTTT. Its translation: CASSQENRDRGVRAFF. The chain links TRBV4-1 to TRBJ1-1, with 10 bases identical to TRBD1. Trimming cost V 0 bases and J 11 bases; bases outside gene matches: 12. The CDR3 loop spans 16 amino acids. Germline assignment: CDR1 MGHRA and CDR2 YSYEKL.

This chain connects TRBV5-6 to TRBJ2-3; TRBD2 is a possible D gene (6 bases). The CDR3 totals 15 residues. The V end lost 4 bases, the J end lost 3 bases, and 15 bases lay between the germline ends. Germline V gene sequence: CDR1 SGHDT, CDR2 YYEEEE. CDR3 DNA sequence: TGTGCCAGCAGCCTTTGGAGACTAGAAACAGATACGCAGTATTTT. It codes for CASSLWRLETDTQYF.

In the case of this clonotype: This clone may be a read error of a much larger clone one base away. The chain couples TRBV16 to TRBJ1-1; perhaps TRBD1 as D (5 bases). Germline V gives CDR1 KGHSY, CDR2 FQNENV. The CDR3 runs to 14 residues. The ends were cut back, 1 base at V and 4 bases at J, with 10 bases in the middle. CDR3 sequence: CASSQLGGSTEAFF. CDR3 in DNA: TGTGCCAGCAGCCAATTGGGGGGGAGCACTGAAGCTTTCTTT.

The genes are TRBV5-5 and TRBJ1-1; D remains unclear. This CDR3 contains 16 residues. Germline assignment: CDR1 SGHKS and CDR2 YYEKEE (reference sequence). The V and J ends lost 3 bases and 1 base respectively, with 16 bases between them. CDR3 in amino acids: CASSSFYTDRNTEAFF. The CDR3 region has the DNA TGTGCCAGCAGCTCCTTTTACACGGACCGGAACACTGAAGCTTTCTTT.

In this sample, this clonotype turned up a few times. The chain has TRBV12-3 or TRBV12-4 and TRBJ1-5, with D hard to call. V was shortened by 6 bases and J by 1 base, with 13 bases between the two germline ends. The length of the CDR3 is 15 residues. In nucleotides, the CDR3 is TGTGCCAGCAGGAAAGAGGAGATCAGCAATCAGCCCCAGCATTTT. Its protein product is CASRKEEISNQPQHF.

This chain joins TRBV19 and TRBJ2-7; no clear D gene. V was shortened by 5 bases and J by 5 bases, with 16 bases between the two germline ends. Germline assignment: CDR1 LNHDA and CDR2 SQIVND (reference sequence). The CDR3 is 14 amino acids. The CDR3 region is CASSQGTVVDEQYF. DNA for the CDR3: TGTGCCAGTAGTCAAGGAACAGTAGTGGACGAGCAGTACTTC.

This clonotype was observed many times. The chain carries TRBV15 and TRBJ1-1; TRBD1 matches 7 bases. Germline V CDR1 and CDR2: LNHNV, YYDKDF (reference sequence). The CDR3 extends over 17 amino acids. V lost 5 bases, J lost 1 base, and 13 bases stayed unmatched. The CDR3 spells CATSQGVDGNWNTEAFF. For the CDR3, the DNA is TGTGCCACCAGCCAGGGGGTGGACGGCAATTGGAACACTGAAGCTTTCTTT.

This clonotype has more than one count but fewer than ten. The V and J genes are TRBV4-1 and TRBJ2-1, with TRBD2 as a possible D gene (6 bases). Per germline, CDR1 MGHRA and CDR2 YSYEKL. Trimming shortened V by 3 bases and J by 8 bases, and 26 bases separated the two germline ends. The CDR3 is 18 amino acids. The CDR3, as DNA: TGCGCCAGCAGCCACCCGGAAGACGGGACTCACACTCGGGATGAGCAGTTCTTC. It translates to CASSHPEDGTHTRDEQFF.

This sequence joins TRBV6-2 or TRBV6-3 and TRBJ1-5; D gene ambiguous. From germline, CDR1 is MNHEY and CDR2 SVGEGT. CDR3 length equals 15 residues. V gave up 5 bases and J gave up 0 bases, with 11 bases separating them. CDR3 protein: CASSNHDFSNQPQHF. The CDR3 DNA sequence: TGTGCCAGCAGTAATCATGACTTTAGCAATCAGCCCCAGCATTTT.

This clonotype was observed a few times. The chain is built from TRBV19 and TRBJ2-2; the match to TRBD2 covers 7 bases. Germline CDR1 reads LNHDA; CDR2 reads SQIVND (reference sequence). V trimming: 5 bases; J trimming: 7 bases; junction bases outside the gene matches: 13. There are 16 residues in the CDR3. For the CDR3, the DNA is TGTGCCAGTAGTGGTCGGTATCGACTAGCAAACGGGGAGCTGTTTTTT. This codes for CASSGRYRLANGELFF.

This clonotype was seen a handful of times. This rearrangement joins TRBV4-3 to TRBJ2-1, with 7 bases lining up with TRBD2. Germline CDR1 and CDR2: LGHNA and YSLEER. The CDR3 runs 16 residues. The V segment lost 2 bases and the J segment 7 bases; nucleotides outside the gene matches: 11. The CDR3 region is CASSQPSGTPWNEQFF. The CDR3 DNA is TGCGCCAGCAGCCAACCAAGCGGGACCCCATGGAATGAGCAGTTCTTC.

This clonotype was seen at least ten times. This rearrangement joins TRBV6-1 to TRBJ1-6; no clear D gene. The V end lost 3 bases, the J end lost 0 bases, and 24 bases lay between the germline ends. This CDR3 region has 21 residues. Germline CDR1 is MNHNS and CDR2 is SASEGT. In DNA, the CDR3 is TGTGCCAGCAGTGAGGACGGACTAGGCCTTCATTTGAGCTCCTATAATTCACCCCTCCACTTT. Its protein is CASSEDGLGLHLSSYNSPLHF.

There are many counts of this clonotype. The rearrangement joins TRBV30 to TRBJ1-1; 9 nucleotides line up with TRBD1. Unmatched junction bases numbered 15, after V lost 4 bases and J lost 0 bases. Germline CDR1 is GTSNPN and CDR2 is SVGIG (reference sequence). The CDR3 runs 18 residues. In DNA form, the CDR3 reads TGTGCCTGGACCACAGACAGGGGGTCGTGGTCGATGAACACTGAAGCTTTCTTT. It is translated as CAWTTDRGSWSMNTEAFF.